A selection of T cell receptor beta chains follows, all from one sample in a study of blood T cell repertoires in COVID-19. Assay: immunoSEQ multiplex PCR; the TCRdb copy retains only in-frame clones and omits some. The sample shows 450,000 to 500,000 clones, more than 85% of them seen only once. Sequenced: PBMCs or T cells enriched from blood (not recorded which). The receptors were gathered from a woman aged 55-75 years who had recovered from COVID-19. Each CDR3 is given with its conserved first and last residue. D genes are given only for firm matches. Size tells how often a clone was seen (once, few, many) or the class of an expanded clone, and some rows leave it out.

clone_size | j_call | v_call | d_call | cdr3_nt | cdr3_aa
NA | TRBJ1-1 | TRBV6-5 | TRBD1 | TGTGCCAGCGGACGACAGGGTTTTGAAACTGAAGCTTTCTTT | CASGRQGFETEAFF
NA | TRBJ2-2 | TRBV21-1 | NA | TGTGCCAGCACATTTACAGGGGTAGGAACCGGGGAGCTGTTTTTT | CASTFTGVGTGELFF
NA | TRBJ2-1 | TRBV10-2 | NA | TGCGCCAGCAGTGGCCGCGGGCCGTACAATGAGCAGTTCTTC | CASSGRGPYNEQFF
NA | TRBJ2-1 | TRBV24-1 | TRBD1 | TGTGCCACCCCGGACAGGGGAGTATGCAATGAGCAGTTCTTC | CATPDRGVCNEQFF
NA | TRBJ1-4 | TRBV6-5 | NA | TGTGCCAGCAGCAAACAGGATGAAAAACTGTTTTTT | CASSKQDEKLFF
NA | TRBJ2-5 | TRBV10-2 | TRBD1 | TGCGCCAGCAGCGGGGTGGACAGGGGGGGGGAGACCCAGTACTTC | CASSGVDRGGETQYF
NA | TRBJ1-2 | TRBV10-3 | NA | TGTGCCATCAGTCCAGGGGAAGGAGGCTACACCTTC | CAISPGEGGYTF
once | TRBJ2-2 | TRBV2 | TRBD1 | TGTGCCAGCAGTGCTGGGACAGGGGGGACCGGGGAGCTGTTTTTT | CASSAGTGGTGELFF
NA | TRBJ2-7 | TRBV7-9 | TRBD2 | TGTGCCAGCAGCGGATGGGGACTAGCGTCGACCTACGAGCAGTACTTC | CASSGWGLASTYEQYF
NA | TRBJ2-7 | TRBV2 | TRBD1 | TGTGCCAGCAGTGGACAGGGGTCCAACGAGCAGTACTTC | CASSGQGSNEQYF
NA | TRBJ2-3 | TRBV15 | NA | TGTGCCACCAGCAGAGTCAGTGCCACAGATACGCAGTATTTT | CATSRVSATDTQYF
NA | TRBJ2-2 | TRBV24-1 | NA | TGTGCCACCAGTGATTTCGGTGTTACGAACACCGGGGAGCTGTTTTTT | CATSDFGVTNTGELFF
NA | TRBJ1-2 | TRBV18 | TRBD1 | TGTGCCAGCTCACCAAATGGCAGGGGGTATGGCTACACCTTC | CASSPNGRGYGYTF
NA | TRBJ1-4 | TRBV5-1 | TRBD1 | TGCGCCAGCAGCTCCCTTACAGGGGGCGGTGAAAAACTGTTTTTT | CASSSLTGGGEKLFF
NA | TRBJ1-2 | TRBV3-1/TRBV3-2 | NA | TGTGCCAGCAGCCCTGTCGGGGGGAACTATGGCTACACCTTC | CASSPVGGNYGYTF
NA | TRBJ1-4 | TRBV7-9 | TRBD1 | TGTGCCAGCAGCTTAGACCTGACAGGGCGCGCTAATGAAAAACTGTTTTTT | CASSLDLTGRANEKLFF
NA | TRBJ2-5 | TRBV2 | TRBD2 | TGTGCCAGCAAGACCGGGACTAGCGGGGAAGAGACCCAGTACTTC | CASKTGTSGEETQYF
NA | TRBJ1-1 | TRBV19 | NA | TGTGCCACCCTAGACATCGGGGGAACTGAAGCTTTCTTT | CATLDIGGTEAFF
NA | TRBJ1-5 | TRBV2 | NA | TGTGCCAGCAGCGGGGGTAGGGGCAATCAGCCCCAGCATTTT | CASSGGRGNQPQHF
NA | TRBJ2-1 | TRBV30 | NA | TGTGCCTGGAATATGGCGGGGGCCCTCAATGAGCAGTTCTTC | CAWNMAGALNEQFF
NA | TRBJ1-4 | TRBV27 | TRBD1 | TGTGCCAGCAGCCCAGGGGGCTGGAGTGAAAAACTGTTTTTT | CASSPGGWSEKLFF
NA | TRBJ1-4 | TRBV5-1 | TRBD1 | TGCGCCAGCAGCCCGACAGGGGGCGGAAATGAAAAACTGTTTTTT | CASSPTGGGNEKLFF
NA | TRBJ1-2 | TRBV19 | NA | TGTGCCAGTAGTATACAACCAGGTGGCTATGGCTACACCTTC | CASSIQPGGYGYTF
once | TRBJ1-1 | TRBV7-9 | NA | TGTGCCAGCAGCTTAATATCTGACACTGAAGCTTTCTTT | CASSLISDTEAFF
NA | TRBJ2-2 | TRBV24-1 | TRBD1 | TGTGCCACCAGTGATTCCCGGACAGGGGCGAACACCGGGGAGCTGTTTTTT | CATSDSRTGANTGELFF
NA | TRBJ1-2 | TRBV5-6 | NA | TGTGCCAGCAGCTTGGTACAGGTGTATGGCTACACCTTC | CASSLVQVYGYTF
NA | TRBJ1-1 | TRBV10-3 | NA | TGTGCCATCGGGCAGGGCAGGGACACTGAAGCTTTCTTT | CAIGQGRDTEAFF
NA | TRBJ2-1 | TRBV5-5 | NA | TGTGCCAGCAGCCCCGGGCGGGGGCGAAACAATGAGCAGTTCTTC | CASSPGRGRNNEQFF
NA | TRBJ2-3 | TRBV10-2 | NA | TGCGCCAGCAGTGAGTTGTGGCGGAGCTCGCAGTATTTT | CASSELWRSSQYF
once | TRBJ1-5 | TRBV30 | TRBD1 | TGTGCCTGGAGTGTACACTCTACAGGGGTTCTGGGGCCCCAGCATTTT | CAWSVHSTGVLGPQHF
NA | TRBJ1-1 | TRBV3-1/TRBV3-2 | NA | TGTGCCAGCAGCCAAGTCCCGTATTTAAACACTGAAGCTTTCTTT | CASSQVPYLNTEAFF
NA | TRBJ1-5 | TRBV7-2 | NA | TGTGCCAGCAGCTTAGGGCGGGTCAATCAGCCCCAGCATTTT | CASSLGRVNQPQHF
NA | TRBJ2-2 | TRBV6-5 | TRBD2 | TGTGCCAGCAGTTTGGCTAGCGGGAACACCGGGGAGCTGTTTTTT | CASSLASGNTGELFF
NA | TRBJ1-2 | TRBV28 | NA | TGTGCCACTACACAGGGTTATGGCTACACCTTC | CATTQGYGYTF
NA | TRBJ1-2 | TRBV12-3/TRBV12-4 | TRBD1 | TGTGCCAGCAGAGGGGACAGTGAAGGCTACACCTTC | CASRGDSEGYTF
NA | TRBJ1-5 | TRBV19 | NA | TGTGCCAGTAGTATCGATCCTGAGGGGAGGGTTCAGCCCCAGCATTTT | CASSIDPEGRVQPQHF
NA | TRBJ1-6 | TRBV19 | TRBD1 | TGTGCCAGTAGCCCCCAGGGGGCCAGTAATTCACCCCTCCACTTT | CASSPQGASNSPLHF
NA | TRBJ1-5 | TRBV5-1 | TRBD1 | TGCGCCAGCAGCTTGGCCGGGGACAGGGTTTCTTTCTTCGGTAGCAATCAGCCCCAGCATTTT | CASSLAGDRVSFFGSNQPQHF
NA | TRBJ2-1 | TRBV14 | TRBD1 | TGTGCCAGCAGCCACAACCCGGGACAGGGGAGCTCCTACAATGAGCAGTTCTTC | CASSHNPGQGSSYNEQFF
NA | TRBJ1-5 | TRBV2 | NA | TGTGCCAGCAGTGAACTTAGCAGCAATCAGCCCCAGCATTTT | CASSELSSNQPQHF
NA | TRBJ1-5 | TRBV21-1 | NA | TGTGCCAGCAGCAGCGAGGGGGGCAATCAGCCCCAGCATTTT | CASSSEGGNQPQHF
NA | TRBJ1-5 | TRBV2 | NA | TGTGCCAGCACGGGGGGAAATAGCAATCAGCCCCAGCATTTT | CASTGGNSNQPQHF
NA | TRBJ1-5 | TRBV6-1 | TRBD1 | TGTGCCAGCAGTGAATTAGGGGACAGTTATAGCAATCAGCCCCAGCATTTT | CASSELGDSYSNQPQHF
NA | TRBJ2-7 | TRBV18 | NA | TGTGCCAGCTCACCTCGGGGGACCAGCTCCTACGAGCAGTACTTC | CASSPRGTSSYEQYF
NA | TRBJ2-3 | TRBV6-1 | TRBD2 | TGTGCCAGCAGTGACCGACTAGCGGGGACACCTAGCACAGATACGCAGTATTTT | CASSDRLAGTPSTDTQYF